The 10 T cell receptor beta chains below were found in one sample sequenced in a study of CD8 T cells in Susac syndrome. About 0.5 to 1 ug RNA was reverse transcribed with random hexamers. TCRdb recomputed calls from the immunoSEQ multiplex PCR reads with MiXCR, one row per CDR3 protein. The table has about 80,000 distinct CDR3 sequences, 90% to 97% seen once; the top ten hold more than 0.35%. Source material: CD8+ T cells from PBMCs. The source of these receptors is a human donor with Susac syndrome.

The chain is built from TRBV7-2 and TRBJ2-1; D is uncertain. Trimming stripped 4 bases from V and 5 bases from J, with 9 bases between. The CDR3 has 13 amino acids. Germline CDR1 reads SGHTA; CDR2 reads FQGNSA. The CDR3 reads CASSSSHDNEQFF. CDR3 DNA: TGTGCCAGCAGCTCCTCGCACGACAATGAGCAGTTCTTC.

The chain links TRBV18 to TRBJ1-2; a possible D gene is TRBD1 (5 bases). CDR1 is KGHSH, CDR2 LQKENI, per germline. V lost 3 bases and J 7 bases, leaving 21 bases between the germline ends. The CDR3 consists of 16 residues. Written as DNA, the CDR3 is TGTGCCAGCTCACCCCTGGTGGCAGGGAGTTGGAGTGGCTACACCTTC. Encoded protein: CASSPLVAGSWSGYTF. Full variable domain (outside the CDR3, taken from reference TRBV18 and TRBJ1-2): NAGVMQNPRHLVRRRGQEARLRCSPMKGHSHVYWYRQLPEEGLKFMVYLQKENIIDESGMPKERFSAEFPKEGPSILRIQQVVRGDSAAYFCASSPLVAGSWSGYTFGSGTRLTVV.

The rearrangement uses TRBV5-1 and TRBJ2-3; D uncertain. The V gene lost 4 bases and the J gene lost 2 bases, with 20 bases spanning the gap. This CDR3 is built from 17 residues. Germline-derived CDR1 and CDR2 are SGHRS and YFSETQ. The CDR3 coding sequence is TGCGCCAGCAGCCTGCCGGAGATCACCCAAGCCACAGATACGCAGTATTTT. It specifies CASSLPEITQATDTQYF. The whole variable domain, remainder taken from reference TRBV5-1 and TRBJ2-3, is KAGVTQTPRYLIKTRGQQVTLSCSPISGHRSVSWYQQTPGQGLQFLFEYFSETQRNKGNFPGRFSGRQFSNSRSEMNVSTLELGDSALYLCASSLPEITQATDTQYFGPGTRLTVL.

This clonotype occurred once. V is TRBV5-5 and J is TRBJ2-7; D gene unclear. Trimming took off 2 bases at V and 2 bases at J, with 8 bases between the two ends. CDR3 length: 13 amino acids. The germline V gene has CDR1 SGHKS and CDR2 YYEKEE (reference sequence). CDR3 amino acids: CASSFTLPYEQYF. CDR3 DNA: TGTGCCAGCAGCTTTACTCTACCCTACGAGCAGTACTTC.

This sequence joins TRBV6-5 and TRBJ2-2; no definite D call. Germline CDR1 and CDR2: MNHEY and SVGAGI. V shed 2 bases and J shed 7 bases, with 8 bases lying between them. The CDR3 has 13 residues. CDR3 coding DNA: TGTGCCAGCAGTTACGTTCGGAGCGGGGAGCTGTTTTTT. As protein: CASSYVRSGELFF.

The chain joins TRBV5-5 to TRBJ2-1; 10 bases map to TRBD2. The CDR3 is 15 residues long. The germline CDR1 and CDR2 sequences are SGHKS and YYEKEE (reference sequence). V trimming: 7 bases; J trimming: 8 bases; junction bases outside the gene matches: 12. CDR3 DNA: TGTGCCAGCCGCCAAAGCGGGAGGGCCGTAGATGAGCAGTTCTTC. It specifies CASRQSGRAVDEQFF.

This chain uses TRBV6-4 with TRBJ2-3; TRBD2 aligns across 12 bases. Germline CDR1 is MRHNA and CDR2 is SNTAGT. The CDR3 is 14 amino acids. V lost 4 bases, J lost 4 bases, and 0 bases stayed unmatched. The DNA for the CDR3 is TGTGCCAGCAGTGGGACTAGCGGGGCAGATACGCAGTATTTT. Its translation is CASSGTSGADTQYF.

This chain uses TRBV7-9 with TRBJ2-1; perhaps TRBD2 as D (6 bases). Per germline, CDR1 SEHNR and CDR2 FQNEAQ (reference sequence). The CDR3 length is 12 residues. Trimming took off 9 bases at V and 4 bases at J, with 10 bases between the two ends. The CDR3 region has the DNA TGTGCCAGTTACGGGGGTTACAATGAGCAGTTCTTC. It is translated as CASYGGYNEQFF. Supplemented by reference TRBV7-9 and TRBJ2-1, the full variable domain reads DTGVSQNPRHKITKRGQNVTFRCDPISEHNRLYWYRQTLGQGPEFLTYFQNEAQLEKSRLLSDRFSAERPKGSFSTLEIQRTEQGDSAMYLCASYGGYNEQFFGPGTRLTVL.

This clonotype occurred once. This chain connects TRBV29-1 to TRBJ2-2, with D perhaps TRBD2 (5 bases). The CDR3 runs to 15 residues. V lost 4 bases and J lost 1, with 13 bases in between. Germline assignment: CDR1 SQVTM and CDR2 ANQGSEA. CDR3 DNA: TGCAGCGTTGTACTTTTCCGGGAGAACACCGGGGAGCTGTTTTTT. Translating it yields CSVVLFRENTGELFF.

This chain links TRBV7-9 with TRBJ2-1; TRBD1 matches at 7 bases. The CDR3 extends over 14 amino acids. The V gene end was trimmed by 7 bases and the J gene end by 10 bases; junction bases not matched to a gene: 13. CDR1 and CDR2 (germline): SEHNR, FQNEAQ (reference sequence). The CDR3 is CASTHPDRVREQFF. The CDR3 bases are TGTGCCAGCACCCACCCCGACAGGGTACGGGAGCAGTTCTTC.